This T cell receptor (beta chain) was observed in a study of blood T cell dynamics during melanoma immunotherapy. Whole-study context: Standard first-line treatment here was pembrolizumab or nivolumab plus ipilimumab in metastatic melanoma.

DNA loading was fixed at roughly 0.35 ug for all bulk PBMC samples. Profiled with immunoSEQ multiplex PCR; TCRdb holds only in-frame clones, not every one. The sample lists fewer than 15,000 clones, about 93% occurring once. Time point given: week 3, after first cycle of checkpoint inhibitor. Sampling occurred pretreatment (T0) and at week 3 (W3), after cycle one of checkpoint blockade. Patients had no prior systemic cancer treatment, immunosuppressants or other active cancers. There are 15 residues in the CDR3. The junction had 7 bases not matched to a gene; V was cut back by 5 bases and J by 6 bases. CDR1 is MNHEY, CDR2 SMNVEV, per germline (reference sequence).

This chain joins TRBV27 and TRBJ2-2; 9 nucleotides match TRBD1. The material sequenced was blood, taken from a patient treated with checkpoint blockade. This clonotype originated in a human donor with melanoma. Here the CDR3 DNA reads TGTGCCAGCAGTCACGGGACAGGGAATGCCGGGGAGCTGTTTTTT. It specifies CASSHGTGNAGELFF.